Each of the 31 T cell receptor beta chains below was sequenced from the same sample in a study of T cell responses to AZD1222 COVID-19 vaccine. This table comes from immunoSEQ multiplex PCR, and its TCRdb copy is limited to in-frame clones, with some not included. The sample records under 200,000 clones, 88% being singletons. The sample in question was peripheral blood, obtained 28 days after the second AZD1222 dose. The receptors originated from an adult who received the AZD1222 COVID-19 vaccine.

The rearrangement joins TRBV6-5 to TRBJ2-2; D remains ambiguous. The germline CDR1 and CDR2 sequences are MNHEY and SVGAGI. V was pared by 7 bases and J by 6 bases, with 12 bases between. The CDR3 extends over 13 amino acids. The CDR3 loop is CASTARRAGELFF. The CDR3 DNA is TGTGCCAGCACTGCCCGAAGGGCCGGGGAGCTGTTTTTT.

This CDR3 is CASSQEKGGDTEAFF. CDR3 sequence (DNA): TGTGCCAGCAGCCAAGAAAAGGGGGGGGACACTGAAGCTTTCTTT. The chain uses TRBV4-2 and TRBJ1-1; maybe TRBD1 (6 bases). Trimming cost V 0 bases and J 3 bases, with 11 bases left between them. Per the germline V gene, CDR1 is LGHNA and CDR2 is YNFKEQ. The CDR3 length is 15 residues.

The rearrangement joins TRBV6-6 to TRBJ2-2, with D tentatively TRBD1 (6 bases). CDR3 size: 16 residues. CDR1 MNHNY and CDR2 SVGAGI come from the germline V gene (reference sequence). The V end lost 2 bases, the J end lost 6 bases, and 16 bases lay between the germline ends. CDR3 in DNA: TGTGCCAGCAGTTACACCACCCCCAGGGGCCCCGGGGAGCTGTTTTTT. It is translated as CASSYTTPRGPGELFF.

This chain connects TRBV4-3 to TRBJ2-1; possible D gene TRBD2, 6 bases. V was cut by 1 base and J by 11 bases, with 24 bases left in between. The CDR3 is 17 amino acids. Germline V gene data show CDR1 as LGHNA and CDR2 as YSLEER. CDR3 sequence reads: CASSQVGGGDWDFKQFF. As DNA, the CDR3 is TGCGCCAGCAGCCAAGTCGGCGGAGGTGATTGGGACTTTAAGCAGTTCTTC.

The chain uses TRBV7-3 and TRBJ1-1, with D tentatively TRBD1 (6 bases). Germline V gene sequence: CDR1 SGHTA, CDR2 FQGTGA. The CDR3 runs 15 residues. V lost 4 bases, J lost 1 base, and 13 bases lay in between. CDR3 nucleotides: TGTGCCAGCAGCTCAACACAGGGAGGGAACACTGAAGCTTTCTTT. It codes for CASSSTQGGNTEAFF.

This chain links TRBV6-2 or TRBV6-3 with TRBJ1-1; tentative D call: TRBD1 (6 bases). V was clipped by 0 bases and J by 7 bases, with 18 bases between them. The germline CDR1 and CDR2 sequences are MNHEY and SVGEGT. This CDR3 has 16 residues. The CDR3 DNA follows: TGTGCCAGCAGTTACTCGAAGTTCGGGGGGCCCGGTGAAGCTTTCTTT. Translating it yields CASSYSKFGGPGEAFF.

The CDR3 nucleotides are TGCAGTGCTGGCGGGGACACTGAAGCTTTCTTT. This encodes CSAGGDTEAFF. The rearrangement links TRBV20-1 to TRBJ1-1; D not certain. Germline V gene data show CDR1 as DFQATT and CDR2 as SNEGSKA (reference sequence). V lost 5 bases and J 3 bases, leaving 7 bases between the germline ends. CDR3 length equals 11 residues.

For the CDR3, the DNA is TGCGCCAGCAGCTTGAGTGGGACAGCCTTTTACGAGCAGTACTTC. It yields the protein CASSLSGTAFYEQYF. V is TRBV5-1 and J is TRBJ2-7, with 7 bases aligning to TRBD1. With 1 base clipped from V and 4 bases from J, the junction kept 8 bases outside the gene matches. CDR1 and CDR2 from the germline V gene are SGHRS and YFSETQ. The CDR3 loop spans 15 amino acids.

The V gene is TRBV2, the J gene TRBJ1-6, with TRBD1 as a possible D gene (6 bases). Trimming took off 4 bases at V and 13 bases at J, with 17 bases between the two ends. The germline CDR1 and CDR2 sequences are SNHLY and FYNNEI. This CDR3 contains 14 residues. CDR3 in DNA: TGTGCCAGCAGTGTTGGGGGGCGCGTTTCCCCCCTCCACTTT. It codes for CASSVGGRVSPLHF.

V gene TRBV5-1 combines with J gene TRBJ1-1; possibly TRBD1 for D (5 bases). V was clipped by 7 bases and J by 4 bases, with 14 bases between them. The CDR3 runs 13 residues. The germline CDR1 and CDR2 sequences are SGHRS and YFSETQ. This CDR3 reads CASSGHGGTEAFF. The CDR3, as DNA: TGCGCCAGCTCCGGGCACGGGGGCACTGAAGCTTTCTTT.

The CDR3: CASRSGGDYGYTF. In DNA, the CDR3 is TGTGCCAGCAGGTCCGGGGGCGACTATGGCTACACCTTC. The V call is TRBV2, the J call TRBJ1-2, with D possibly TRBD1 on 6 matching bases. Trimming pared 6 bases from V and 3 bases from J, leaving 11 bases between. The CDR3 extends over 13 amino acids. CDR1 SNHLY and CDR2 FYNNEI come from the germline V gene.

This rearrangement joins TRBV20-1 to TRBJ2-1; 8 positions match TRBD1. Germline V gene lookup returns CDR1 DFQATT and CDR2 SNEGSKA (reference sequence). This CDR3 is built from 12 residues. V was pared by 3 bases and J by 9 bases, with 4 bases of the junction left unmatched. CDR3 region: CSASQGAREQFF. For the CDR3, the DNA is TGCAGTGCTAGTCAGGGGGCGCGTGAGCAGTTCTTC.

The chain joins TRBV4-3 to TRBJ1-2, with TRBD1 identical over 10 bases. Germline trimming cut 3 bases from V and 5 bases from J; bases unmatched to any gene: 9. The CDR3 is 16 amino acids. The germline V gene encodes CDR1 LGHNA and CDR2 YSLEER. CDR3 sequence: CASSQGVPGQGYGYTF. The CDR3 DNA reads as TGCGCCAGCAGCCAGGGGGTCCCGGGACAGGGGTATGGCTACACCTTC.

The gene calls are TRBV2 and TRBJ1-1; a weak D match, TRBD1 (5 bases). The CDR3 is 13 residues long. V lost 6 bases, J lost 4 bases, and 12 bases lay in between. Per germline, CDR1 SNHLY and CDR2 FYNNEI. CDR3 loop: CASSPRGRTEAFF. Written as DNA, the CDR3 is TGTGCCAGCAGCCCTAGGGGCCGCACTGAAGCTTTCTTT.

The V and J genes are TRBV6-5 and TRBJ2-1; weak D call: TRBD2 (6 bases). The CDR3 covers 15 residues. V was cut by 6 bases and J by 4 bases, with 16 bases left in between. CDR1 and CDR2 (germline): MNHEY, SVGAGI. The CDR3 DNA reads TGTGCCAGCAGGGGCGGGACGGTCGCATACAATGAGCAGTTCTTC. Protein sequence: CASRGGTVAYNEQFF.

This sequence joins TRBV7-6 and TRBJ1-1, with 7 bases fitting TRBD1. In germline, CDR1 is SGHVS, CDR2 FNYEAQ. J lost 10 bases, V lost 4 bases, and 6 bases had no gene match. The CDR3 sequence is 12 residues long. The CDR3 nucleotides read TGTGCCAGCAGCTCCCGACAGGGAGTAGCTTTCTTT. This translates into CASSSRQGVAFF. The whole variable domain, filled in from reference TRBV7-6 and TRBJ1-1, reads GAGVSQSPRYKVTKRGQDVALRCDPISGHVSLYWYRQALGQGPEFLTYFNYEAQQDKSGLPNDRFSAERPEGSISTLTIQRTEQRDSAMYRCASSSRQGVAFFGQGTRLTVV.

The V and J genes are TRBV4-2 and TRBJ1-2, with unresolved D. CDR1 and CDR2 from the germline V gene are LGHNA and YNFKEQ. The CDR3 sequence is 15 residues long. V gave up 0 bases and J gave up 7 bases, with 15 bases separating them. DNA for the CDR3: TGTGCCAGCAGCCAAGAGGTAACCGGAGGCGGTGGCTACACCTTC. It is translated as CASSQEVTGGGGYTF.

This clone was seen a single time. V and J are TRBV6-5 and TRBJ1-2; D may be TRBD1 (5 bases). Germline V lookup: CDR1 MNHEY, CDR2 SVGAGI. The CDR3 runs to 15 residues. Between the trimmed V and J ends, which lost 6 bases and 5 bases, there was a span of 19 bases. DNA for the CDR3: TGTGCCAGCAGCCTAACCTCGGGGGGGGAGTATGGCTACACCTTC. This translates into CASSLTSGGEYGYTF.

The chain combines TRBV5-1 with TRBJ2-5; 8 bases are shared with TRBD1. The CDR3 extends over 15 amino acids. Germline V gene lookup returns CDR1 SGHRS and CDR2 YFSETQ. V was pared by 0 bases and J by 5 bases, with 6 bases of the junction left unmatched. The CDR3 coding sequence is TGCGCCAGCAGCTTGGCCTCGGACAGGGCGGAGACCCAGTACTTC. This sequence encodes CASSLASDRAETQYF.

This clone has only one observation. The CDR3 loop reads CATQQTGVNQPQHF. Here the CDR3 DNA reads TGTGCCACCCAACAGACAGGGGTGAATCAGCCCCAGCATTTT. The chain couples TRBV10-3 to TRBJ1-5, with TRBD1 matching over 8 bases. The CDR3 totals 14 residues. Germline CDR1 ENHRY, CDR2 SYGVKD. V was clipped by 10 bases and J by 4 bases; unmatched bases: 9.

J is TRBJ1-3 and V is TRBV20-1; D remains unclear. The CDR3 contains 13 residues. The germline CDR1 and CDR2 sequences are DFQATT and SNEGSKA (reference sequence). Trimming stripped 3 bases from V and 1 base from J, with 7 bases between. CDR3 protein: CSASAGSGNTIYF. The CDR3 DNA follows: TGCAGTGCTAGTGCAGGTTCTGGAAACACCATATATTTT.

V usage is TRBV7-9 and J usage is TRBJ1-5; no definite D call. The CDR3 runs 14 residues. CDR1 and CDR2 from the germline V gene are SEHNR and FQNEAQ (reference sequence). V was trimmed by 3 bases and J by 6 bases, leaving 12 bases between them. CDR3 sequence: CASSFAGIGQPQHF. DNA of the CDR3: TGTGCCAGCAGCTTTGCGGGGATAGGTCAGCCCCAGCATTTT.

The chain links TRBV12-3 or TRBV12-4 to TRBJ1-1; TRBD1 is a possible D gene (5 bases). V lost 10 bases and J lost 4, with 16 bases in between. This CDR3 has 13 amino acids. Here the CDR3 DNA reads TGTGCCATCCACAGACAGTGGGGCACTGAAGCTTTCTTT. Translated, it gives CAIHRQWGTEAFF.

The rearrangement joins TRBV7-6 to TRBJ2-5; unclear D gene. Deletions cut 4 bases from V and 1 base from J, with 10 bases between. Germline assignment: CDR1 SGHVS and CDR2 FNYEAQ. The CDR3 is 14 amino acids. The CDR3 loop is CASSSGRIQETQYF. CDR3 nucleotides: TGTGCCAGCAGCTCCGGACGTATCCAAGAGACCCAGTACTTC.

V and J are TRBV3-1 (or the pseudogene TRBV3-2) and TRBJ1-5; 8 positions agree with TRBD1. The germline V gene has CDR1 LGHDT and CDR2 YNNKEL (reference sequence). The CDR3 runs 13 residues. V gave up 4 bases and J gave up 7 bases; unmatched junction bases: 3. The CDR3 coding sequence is TGTGCCAGCAGCCTGGACAGGGACCAGCCCCAGCATTTT. Translation: CASSLDRDQPQHF.

This clone was recorded once. The V gene is TRBV7-2, the J gene TRBJ1-1; a weak D match, TRBD1 (5 bases). The germline V and J ends were trimmed by 5 bases and 2 bases, with 12 bases remaining between them. Germline CDR1 is SGHTA and CDR2 is FQGNSA. The CDR3 length is 14 residues. The CDR3 loop is CASSLTVINTEAFF. CDR3 sequence (DNA): TGTGCCAGCAGCCTGACAGTTATCAACACTGAAGCTTTCTTT. The full variable domain, rest sourced from reference TRBV7-2 and TRBJ1-1, is GAGVSQSPSNKVTEKGKDVELRCDPISGHTALYWYRQSLGQGLEFLIYFQGNSAPDKSGLPSDRFSAERTGGSVSTLTIQRTQQEDSAVYLCASSLTVINTEAFFGQGTRLTVV.

J is TRBJ1-3 and V is TRBV11-2; a possible D gene is TRBD1 (5 bases). CDR3 size: 15 residues. Germline V gene lookup returns CDR1 SGHAT and CDR2 FQNNGV. Trimming cost V 4 bases and J 5 bases, with 15 bases left between them. The CDR3 sequence: CASSWGPDGRNTIYF. The CDR3 DNA follows: TGTGCCAGCAGCTGGGGACCCGACGGTAGAAACACCATATATTTT. Supplemented by reference TRBV11-2 and TRBJ1-3, the full variable domain reads EAGVAQSPRYKIIEKRQSVAFWCNPISGHATLYWYQQILGQGPKLLIQFQNNGVVDDSQLPKDRFSAERLKGVDSTLKIQPAKLEDSAVYLCASSWGPDGRNTIYFGEGSWLTVV.

The gene calls are TRBV13 and TRBJ1-2, with D uncertain. The CDR3 is 17 residues long. The V end lost 5 bases, the J end lost 3 bases, and 22 bases lay between the germline ends. The germline gives CDR1 PRHDT, CDR2 FYEKMQ (reference sequence). CDR3 bases: TGTGCCAGCAGCACAAGGGCTGGCAGGCCCTTATACTATGGCTACACCTTC. Amino acids: CASSTRAGRPLYYGYTF.

The chain uses TRBV19 and TRBJ1-4; 9 bases are a match to TRBD1. The J segment lost 8 bases and the V segment lost 5 bases, leaving 12 bases of the junction unmatched. There are 16 residues in the CDR3. Germline V gene data show CDR1 as LNHDA and CDR2 as SQIVND (reference sequence). The CDR3 sequence: CASSPGQGLIREKLFF. CDR3 in DNA: TGTGCCAGTAGTCCGGGACAGGGACTCATAAGGGAAAAACTGTTTTTT.

This clone was recorded only once. This chain connects TRBV18 to TRBJ1-5; 9 positions agree with TRBD1. V lost 0 bases and J lost 5; bases outside the gene matches: 5. The germline gives CDR1 KGHSH, CDR2 LQKENI. The CDR3 is 16 amino acids. For the CDR3, the DNA is TGTGCCAGCTCACCACCGGGACAGGGTGAGGATCAGCCCCAGCATTTT. It yields the protein CASSPPGQGEDQPQHF. The whole variable domain, remainder taken from reference TRBV18 and TRBJ1-5, is NAGVMQNPRHLVRRRGQEARLRCSPMKGHSHVYWYRQLPEEGLKFMVYLQKENIIDESGMPKERFSAEFPKEGPSILRIQQVVRGDSAAYFCASSPPGQGEDQPQHFGDGTRLSIL.

The J gene is TRBJ1-6, the V gene TRBV30; D call uncertain. The germline CDR1 and CDR2 sequences are GTSNPN and SVGIG (reference sequence). The CDR3 has 14 residues. Trimming left V 4 bases short and J 8 bases short, with 15 bases between. CDR3 residues: CAWTYLDAYSPLHF. CDR3 nucleotides: TGTGCCTGGACCTACTTGGATGCCTATTCACCCCTCCACTTT.